This is a list of T cell receptor beta chains from one sample in a study of blood T cell repertoires in COVID-19. TCRdb keeps only in-frame clones here, not all; method: immunoSEQ multiplex PCR. Of some 220,000 clones listed, 70% to 90% were seen once; the top ten hold about 12%. Sequenced input: peripheral blood. These receptors were collected from a woman between 18 and 29 years old who had recovered from COVID-19. Both conserved end residues are part of each CDR3. The order of the fields is CDR3 length, V gene, clone size, D gene, J gene, CDR3 DNA, CDR3 protein. The D gene is left open where the match is weak. The size field is filled for only some rows; it gives once, few, many or a size class.

cdr3_length: 15; v_call: TRBV11-2; clone_size: NA; d_call: TRBD1; j_call: TRBJ1-4; cdr3_nt: TGTGCCAGCAGCTGGCCCGGACAGGGCAATGAAAAACTGTTTTTT; cdr3_aa: CASSWPGQGNEKLFF
cdr3_length: 15; v_call: TRBV6-1; clone_size: NA; d_call: TRBD2; j_call: TRBJ2-7; cdr3_nt: TGTGCCAGCAGTGAATTTCCTAGCGGGTTCTACGAGCAGTACTTC; cdr3_aa: CASSEFPSGFYEQYF
cdr3_length: 15; v_call: TRBV18; clone_size: NA; d_call: TRBD1; j_call: TRBJ1-2; cdr3_nt: TGTGCCAGCTCACCACGCGGGACAGGGGACTATGGCTACACCTTC; cdr3_aa: CASSPRGTGDYGYTF
cdr3_length: 15; v_call: TRBV19; clone_size: few; d_call: NA; j_call: TRBJ2-2; cdr3_nt: TGTGCCAGTAGAAGGGTCGGGGGGCGAGCCGGGGAGCTGTTTTTT; cdr3_aa: CASRRVGGRAGELFF
cdr3_length: 17; v_call: TRBV13; clone_size: NA; d_call: TRBD1; j_call: TRBJ2-6; cdr3_nt: TGTGCCAGCAGCAGCCGACAGGGGGCGGCTGGGGCCAACGTCCTGACTTTC; cdr3_aa: CASSSRQGAAGANVLTF
cdr3_length: 17; v_call: TRBV30; clone_size: NA; d_call: NA; j_call: TRBJ2-3; cdr3_nt: TGTGCCTGGAGAAAGAGAGTGGTACGGGGGAGGCCAGATACGCAGTATTTT; cdr3_aa: CAWRKRVVRGRPDTQYF
cdr3_length: 12; v_call: TRBV5-1; clone_size: few; d_call: TRBD2; j_call: TRBJ2-1; cdr3_nt: TGCGCCAGCAGCTCTAGCGGGAATGAGCAGTTCTTC; cdr3_aa: CASSSSGNEQFF
cdr3_length: 14; v_call: TRBV6-5; clone_size: NA; d_call: NA; j_call: TRBJ1-4; cdr3_nt: TGTGCCAGCAGGAGCGGACGGATTAATGAAAAACTGTTTTTT; cdr3_aa: CASRSGRINEKLFF
cdr3_length: 16; v_call: TRBV3-1/TRBV3-2; clone_size: once; d_call: NA; j_call: TRBJ1-5; cdr3_nt: TGTGCCAGCAGCCACCCTAGGGGAGGGGGATCATACCCCCAGCATTTT; cdr3_aa: CASSHPRGGGSYPQHF
cdr3_length: 13; v_call: TRBV25-1; clone_size: NA; d_call: TRBD2; j_call: TRBJ2-7; cdr3_nt: TGTGCCAGCAGTGCTCTCGGGGGGTACGAGCAGTACTTC; cdr3_aa: CASSALGGYEQYF
cdr3_length: 16; v_call: TRBV2; clone_size: NA; d_call: TRBD1; j_call: TRBJ1-5; cdr3_nt: TGTGCCAGCAGTAAATCTTTCCAGGGGGGTTCTAAGCCCCAGCATTTT; cdr3_aa: CASSKSFQGGSKPQHF
cdr3_length: 16; v_call: TRBV5-6; clone_size: NA; d_call: TRBD2; j_call: TRBJ2-7; cdr3_nt: TGTGCCAGCAGCTTGTTAGGTGTGCGGGGGGCCTACGAGCAGTACTTC; cdr3_aa: CASSLLGVRGAYEQYF
cdr3_length: 13; v_call: TRBV30; clone_size: NA; d_call: TRBD2; j_call: TRBJ2-7; cdr3_nt: TGTGCCTGGGCGGACGGGGGGGTAGGCGAGCAGTACTTC; cdr3_aa: CAWADGGVGEQYF
cdr3_length: 16; v_call: TRBV19; clone_size: NA; d_call: NA; j_call: TRBJ1-2; cdr3_nt: TGTGCCAGTAGTTTACTACCGGGACAAAGAAACTATGGCTACACCTTC; cdr3_aa: CASSLLPGQRNYGYTF
cdr3_length: 14; v_call: TRBV13; clone_size: NA; d_call: NA; j_call: TRBJ2-7; cdr3_nt: TGTGCCAGCAGCTTCGTTGCTAACTCCTACGAGCAGTACTTC; cdr3_aa: CASSFVANSYEQYF
cdr3_length: 17; v_call: TRBV5-1; clone_size: NA; d_call: NA; j_call: TRBJ2-6; cdr3_nt: TGCGCCAGCAGCTTGGGCACGGCAGGCTCTGGGGCCAACGTCCTGACTTTC; cdr3_aa: CASSLGTAGSGANVLTF
cdr3_length: 14; v_call: TRBV28; clone_size: NA; d_call: TRBD1; j_call: TRBJ1-2; cdr3_nt: TGTGCCAGCAGTTCACCCCGGGACAGGGTAGACTACACCTTC; cdr3_aa: CASSSPRDRVDYTF
cdr3_length: 11; v_call: TRBV2; clone_size: NA; d_call: NA; j_call: TRBJ2-3; cdr3_nt: TGTGCCAGCAGTGGGAGAGATACGCAGTATTTT; cdr3_aa: CASSGRDTQYF
cdr3_length: 15; v_call: TRBV9; clone_size: NA; d_call: NA; j_call: TRBJ2-1; cdr3_nt: TGTGCCAGCAGCGTATACCGAGCAGGGGGGAATGAGCAGTTCTTC; cdr3_aa: CASSVYRAGGNEQFF
cdr3_length: 11; v_call: TRBV12-3/TRBV12-4; clone_size: NA; d_call: NA; j_call: TRBJ2-7; cdr3_nt: TGTGCCAGCAGTTGGGGGGACGAGCAGTACTTC; cdr3_aa: CASSWGDEQYF
cdr3_length: 16; v_call: TRBV14; clone_size: NA; d_call: TRBD2; j_call: TRBJ2-1; cdr3_nt: TGTGCCAGCAGCCAAGATTGGGCGGGGGACTACAATGAGCAGTTCTTC; cdr3_aa: CASSQDWAGDYNEQFF
cdr3_length: 15; v_call: TRBV2; clone_size: NA; d_call: TRBD1; j_call: TRBJ2-7; cdr3_nt: TGTGCCAGCAGTGAAGAACAGGGGGTAACCTCCGAGCAGTACTTC; cdr3_aa: CASSEEQGVTSEQYF
cdr3_length: 14; v_call: TRBV29-1; clone_size: NA; d_call: TRBD2; j_call: TRBJ2-1; cdr3_nt: TGCAGCCCGACCGCGGCGGGGGGCTACAATGAGCAGTTCTTC; cdr3_aa: CSPTAAGGYNEQFF
cdr3_length: 15; v_call: TRBV19; clone_size: NA; d_call: NA; j_call: TRBJ1-5; cdr3_nt: TGTGCCAGTAGTACCCCAAGACAGGTCAATCAGCCCCAGCATTTT; cdr3_aa: CASSTPRQVNQPQHF
cdr3_length: 14; v_call: TRBV6-5; clone_size: NA; d_call: TRBD1; j_call: TRBJ2-7; cdr3_nt: TGTGCCAGCAGTTATGGGGACAGGGCCTACGAGCAGTACTTC; cdr3_aa: CASSYGDRAYEQYF
cdr3_length: 12; v_call: TRBV5-5; clone_size: NA; d_call: NA; j_call: TRBJ1-5; cdr3_nt: TGTGCCAGCAGCTTAAGGGGACAGCCCCAGCATTTT; cdr3_aa: CASSLRGQPQHF
cdr3_length: 15; v_call: TRBV7-3; clone_size: NA; d_call: TRBD2; j_call: TRBJ2-7; cdr3_nt: TGTGCCAGCAGTTATCGACTAGCGGGTTTTTACGAGCAGTACTTC; cdr3_aa: CASSYRLAGFYEQYF
cdr3_length: 15; v_call: TRBV9; clone_size: NA; d_call: TRBD1; j_call: TRBJ1-5; cdr3_nt: TGTGCCAGCAGCGCCGGACAGGGTTGGAATCAGCCCCAGCATTTT; cdr3_aa: CASSAGQGWNQPQHF
cdr3_length: 15; v_call: TRBV5-1; clone_size: NA; d_call: NA; j_call: TRBJ2-7; cdr3_nt: TGCGCCAGCAGCTTGGAGGTCGGGGGATTCTACGAGCAGTACTTC; cdr3_aa: CASSLEVGGFYEQYF
cdr3_length: 15; v_call: TRBV9; clone_size: NA; d_call: TRBD2; j_call: TRBJ2-3; cdr3_nt: TGTGCCAGCAGCTACCGGACTAGCGGCACAGATACGCAGTATTTT; cdr3_aa: CASSYRTSGTDTQYF
cdr3_length: 17; v_call: TRBV9; clone_size: once; d_call: NA; j_call: TRBJ1-1; cdr3_nt: TGTGCCAGCAGCGTAGGACAGGTCCCATATTTTGGAACTGAAGCTTTCTTT; cdr3_aa: CASSVGQVPYFGTEAFF
cdr3_length: 12; v_call: TRBV13; clone_size: once; d_call: TRBD2; j_call: TRBJ2-2; cdr3_nt: TGTGCCAGCAGCGCGGGGGCCGGGGAGCTGTTTTTT; cdr3_aa: CASSAGAGELFF
cdr3_length: 13; v_call: TRBV27; clone_size: NA; d_call: TRBD1; j_call: TRBJ1-2; cdr3_nt: TGTGCCACCGCGACAGGGAGAGGGAATGGCTACACCTTC; cdr3_aa: CATATGRGNGYTF
cdr3_length: 19; v_call: TRBV3-1/TRBV3-2; clone_size: NA; d_call: NA; j_call: TRBJ1-2; cdr3_nt: TGTGCCAGCAGCAACCAGGCCGGACACCAGTCTTCCTGTAGCTATGGCTACACCTTC; cdr3_aa: CASSNQAGHQSSCSYGYTF
cdr3_length: 14; v_call: TRBV11-2; clone_size: NA; d_call: TRBD2; j_call: TRBJ2-7; cdr3_nt: TGTGCCAGCAGCTTAGGTAGCGGGGGCTACGAGCAGTACTTC; cdr3_aa: CASSLGSGGYEQYF
cdr3_length: 13; v_call: TRBV15; clone_size: NA; d_call: NA; j_call: TRBJ1-3; cdr3_nt: TGTGCCACCAGCAAAAATAACAGGGCGACCATATATTTT; cdr3_aa: CATSKNNRATIYF
cdr3_length: 14; v_call: TRBV9; clone_size: once; d_call: TRBD1; j_call: TRBJ1-3; cdr3_nt: TGTGCCAGCAGCGTTGACAGGGGAAGAAACACCATATATTTT; cdr3_aa: CASSVDRGRNTIYF
cdr3_length: 17; v_call: TRBV19; clone_size: NA; d_call: NA; j_call: TRBJ1-5; cdr3_nt: TGTGCCAGTAGTATCCTTTTGGGAGCCACTAAACTGAACCCCCAGCATTTT; cdr3_aa: CASSILLGATKLNPQHF
cdr3_length: 13; v_call: TRBV7-9; clone_size: NA; d_call: NA; j_call: TRBJ2-5; cdr3_nt: TGTGCCAGCAGCTTACCGGGGGAAGAGACCCAGTACTTC; cdr3_aa: CASSLPGEETQYF
cdr3_length: 15; v_call: TRBV27; clone_size: NA; d_call: TRBD1; j_call: TRBJ1-5; cdr3_nt: TGTGCCAGCCGCACTTCCGGGACAGGGAATCAGCCCCAGCATTTT; cdr3_aa: CASRTSGTGNQPQHF